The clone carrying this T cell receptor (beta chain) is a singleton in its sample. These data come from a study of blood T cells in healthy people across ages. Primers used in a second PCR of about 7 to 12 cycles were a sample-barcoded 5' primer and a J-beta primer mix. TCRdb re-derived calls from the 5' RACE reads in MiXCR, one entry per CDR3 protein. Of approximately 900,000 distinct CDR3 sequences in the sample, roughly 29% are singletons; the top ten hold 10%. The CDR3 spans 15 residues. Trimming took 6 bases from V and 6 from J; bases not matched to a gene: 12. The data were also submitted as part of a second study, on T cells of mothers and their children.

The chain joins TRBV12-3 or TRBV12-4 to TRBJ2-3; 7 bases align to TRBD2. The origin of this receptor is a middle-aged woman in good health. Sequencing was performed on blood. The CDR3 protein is CASRRTRVGGDTQYF. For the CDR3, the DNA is TGTGCCAGCAGGAGGACTAGAGTGGGGGGGGATACGCAGTATTTT.